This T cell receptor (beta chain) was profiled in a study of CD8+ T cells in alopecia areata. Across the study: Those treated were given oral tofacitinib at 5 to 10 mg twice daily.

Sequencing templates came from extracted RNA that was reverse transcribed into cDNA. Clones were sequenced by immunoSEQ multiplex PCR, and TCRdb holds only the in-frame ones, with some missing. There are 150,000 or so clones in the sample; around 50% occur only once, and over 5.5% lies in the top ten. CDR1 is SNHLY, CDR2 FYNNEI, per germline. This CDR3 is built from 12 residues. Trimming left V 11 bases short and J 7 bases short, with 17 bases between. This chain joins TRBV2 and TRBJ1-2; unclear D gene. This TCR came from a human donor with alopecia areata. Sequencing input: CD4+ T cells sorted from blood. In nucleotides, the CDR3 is TGTGCCCGAGGCAGGCAGATTCGTGGCTACACCTTC. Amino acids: CARGRQIRGYTF. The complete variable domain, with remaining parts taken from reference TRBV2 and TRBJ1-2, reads EPEVTQTPSHQVTQMGQEVILRCVPISNHLYFYWYRQILGQKVEFLVSFYNNEISEKSEIFDDQFSVERPDGSNFTLKIRSTKLEDSAMYFCARGRQIRGYTFGSGTRLTVV.